This T cell receptor (beta chain) is drawn from a study of cytomegalovirus exposure and HLA in healthy donors. The CDR3 extends over 15 amino acids. V lost 6 bases and J lost 4; bases outside the gene matches: 10. Germline V gives CDR1 MNHNS, CDR2 SASEGT. With 60 Vbeta and 13 Jbeta primers, the PCR was carried out. Sequenced by immunoSEQ multiplex PCR; TCRdb stores in-frame clones only, minus some. This sample has 160,000 or so clones, with 75% to 90% found just once. The V and J genes are TRBV6-1 and TRBJ1-2; 8 nucleotides agree with TRBD1. The receptor's source is a woman aged 18 to 35 in good health and CMV-seronegative. What was sequenced was PBMCs. The CDR3 region is CASRPGQGEGYGYTF. Written as DNA, the CDR3 is TGTGCCAGCAGGCCCGGACAGGGAGAGGGCTATGGCTACACCTTC.